Listed here are 5 T cell receptor beta chains from one sample, sequenced in a study of cytomegalovirus exposure and HLA in healthy donors (dated by TCRdb to 2016 to 2017). Library method: the immunoSEQ multiplex PCR assay. The multiplex PCR relied on a mix of 60 forward primers for TCR Vbeta segments and 13 reverse primers for TCR Jbeta segments. TCRdb obtained this table from immuneACCESS and retained in-frame rearrangements with V and J assigned. These tables miss some clones; where compared with another copy, unresolved V genes account for less than half of the shortfall, and the remainder is unexplained. Across this sample there are about 180,000 clones, with roughly three quarters seen only once. The ten largest account for 2% to 3% of the sample. The material sequenced was PBMCs. Receptors originate from a woman aged 25 to 45 in good health and CMV-seropositive.

The chain joins TRBV5-4 to TRBJ1-2; 7 bases are shared with TRBD1. This CDR3 comprises 15 residues. Germline CDR1 reads SGHNT; CDR2 reads YYREEE (reference sequence). J lost 3 bases, V lost 0 bases, and 5 bases had no gene match. CDR3 residues: CASSLEGRGDYGYTF. CDR3 nucleotides: TGTGCCAGCAGCTTGGAGGGCAGGGGGGACTATGGCTACACCTTC.

The chain recombines TRBV28 with TRBJ1-5; D gene unclear. Trimming removed 2 bases from V and 3 bases from J, with 20 bases in between. The CDR3 is made up of 18 amino acids. Looked up from germline, CDR1 is MDHEN and CDR2 is SYDVKM. The CDR3 DNA reads TGTGCCAGCAGTTTAGGTCGGGTGTTGGCAGACCTCAATCAGCCCCAGCATTTT. Translating gives CASSLGRVLADLNQPQHF.

The gene calls are TRBV28 and TRBJ2-5; D remains unclear. The ends were cut back, 6 bases at V and 5 bases at J, with 13 bases in the middle. CDR1 is MDHEN and CDR2 is SYDVKM in the germline V gene. CDR3 length equals 13 residues. This chain's CDR3 is CASRRTTRETQYF. The CDR3 bases are TGTGCCAGCAGACGAACAACCAGGGAGACCCAGTACTTC. The complete variable domain, with remaining parts taken from reference TRBV28 and TRBJ2-5, reads DVKVTQSSRYLVKRTGEKVFLECVQDMDHENMFWYRQDPGLGLRLIYFSYDVKMKEKGDIPEGYSVSREKKERFSLILESASTNQTSMYLCASRRTTRETQYFGPGTRLLVL.

The sample holds many counts of this clone. The chain carries TRBV4-3 and TRBJ1-2, with 10 bases that match TRBD1. Germline V gives CDR1 LGHNA, CDR2 YSLEER. J lost 10 bases, V lost 3 bases, and 5 bases had no gene match. The CDR3 covers 13 residues. The CDR3 nucleotides are TGCGCCAGCAGCCAGACGGGACAGGGGCCCTACACCTTC. Translating it yields CASSQTGQGPYTF.

The chain joins TRBV5-4 to TRBJ2-7, with TRBD2 matching over 7 bases. CDR1 and CDR2 (germline): SGHNT, YYREEE (reference sequence). The V segment lost 1 base and the J segment 7 bases; nucleotides outside the gene matches: 8. This CDR3 contains 14 residues. The CDR3 spells CASSLTGRGGEQYF. DNA for the CDR3: TGTGCCAGCAGCTTGACGGGGAGGGGCGGGGAGCAGTACTTC.